This paragraph reports one T cell receptor beta chain. This entry comes from a study of T cells in Graves' hyperthyroidism and ophthalmopathy. Study background: The blood sample was taken at first diagnosis, before treatment began.

Germline CDR1 SGHNT, CDR2 YYREEE (reference sequence). The V and J ends lost 0 bases and 5 bases respectively, with 12 bases between them. The CDR3 loop spans 15 amino acids. The source material, RNA transcripts, was used to amplify TCR beta CDR3 regions. Researchers ran a first-round RT-PCR on the TCR CDR3 using the HTBI primer set. A single record per CDR3 protein comes from TCRdb applying MiXCR to the multiplex PCR reads. Seen here are about 510,000 distinct CDR3 sequences, around 15% observed once, and the top ten hold 14%. Pregnant or lactating patients were excluded, as were those with uncontrolled infection or other autoimmune disease. Clinical symptoms, serum thyroxine, TRAb, thyroid ultrasound and orbital computed tomography established diagnosis.

This TCR derives from a woman between 35 and 50 years old with Graves' hyperthyroidism. The gene calls are TRBV5-4 and TRBJ2-1, with D possibly matching TRBD2 (6 bases). The sequenced sample was blood. Here the CDR3 DNA reads TGTGCCAGCAGCTTGGGAATTACTAGCAACAATGAGCAGTTCTTC. Translating it yields CASSLGITSNNEQFF.